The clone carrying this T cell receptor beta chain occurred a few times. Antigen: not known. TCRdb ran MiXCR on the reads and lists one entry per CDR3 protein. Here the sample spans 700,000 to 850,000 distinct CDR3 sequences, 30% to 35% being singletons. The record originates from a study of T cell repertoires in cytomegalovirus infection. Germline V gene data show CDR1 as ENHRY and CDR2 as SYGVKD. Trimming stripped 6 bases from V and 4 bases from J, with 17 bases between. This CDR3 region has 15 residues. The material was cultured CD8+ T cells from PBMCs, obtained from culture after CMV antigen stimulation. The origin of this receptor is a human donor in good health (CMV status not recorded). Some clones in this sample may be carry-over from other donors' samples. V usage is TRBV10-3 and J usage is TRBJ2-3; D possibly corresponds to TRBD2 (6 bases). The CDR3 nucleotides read TGTGCCATCAGGATAGCGGAGGATGGTTCAGATACGCAGTATTTT. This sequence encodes CAIRIAEDGSDTQYF.